This record looks at one TCR beta chain sequence and its context. The source of the sample is a study of T cells after somatic rescue of genetic block. Clones were sequenced by immunoSEQ multiplex PCR, and TCRdb holds only the in-frame ones, with some missing. The sample contains tens of thousands of clones, just under 95% of which appear only once. The CDR3 sequence is 13 residues long. CDR1 and CDR2 (germline): LNHDA, SQIVND (reference sequence). V lost 3 bases to trimming and J lost 7 bases, with 12 bases between them. Material for sequencing was peripheral blood mononuclear cells (PBMCs). The genes are TRBV19 and TRBJ1-1; the D is unclear. The receptor's source is a man in his forties. The CDR3: CASSIRYRGEAFF. The CDR3 DNA is TGTGCCAGTAGTATTAGATACAGAGGTGAAGCTTTCTTT.